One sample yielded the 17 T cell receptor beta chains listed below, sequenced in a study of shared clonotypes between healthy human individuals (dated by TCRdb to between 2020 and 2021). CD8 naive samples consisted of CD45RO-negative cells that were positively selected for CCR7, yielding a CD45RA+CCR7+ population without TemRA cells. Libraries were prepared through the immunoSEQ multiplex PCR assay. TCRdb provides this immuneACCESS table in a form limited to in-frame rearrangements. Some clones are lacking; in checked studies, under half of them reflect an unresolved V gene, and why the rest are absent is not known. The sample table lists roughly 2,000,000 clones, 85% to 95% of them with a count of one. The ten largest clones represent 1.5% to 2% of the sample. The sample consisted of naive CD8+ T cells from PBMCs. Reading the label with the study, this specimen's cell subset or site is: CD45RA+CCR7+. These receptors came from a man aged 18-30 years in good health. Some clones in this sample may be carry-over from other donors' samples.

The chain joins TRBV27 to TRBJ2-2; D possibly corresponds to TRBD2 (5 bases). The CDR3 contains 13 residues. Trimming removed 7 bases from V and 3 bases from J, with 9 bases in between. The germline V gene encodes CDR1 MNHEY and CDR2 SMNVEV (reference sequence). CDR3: CASNRGDTGELFF. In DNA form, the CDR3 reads TGTGCCAGCAATCGGGGAGACACCGGGGAGCTGTTTTTT.

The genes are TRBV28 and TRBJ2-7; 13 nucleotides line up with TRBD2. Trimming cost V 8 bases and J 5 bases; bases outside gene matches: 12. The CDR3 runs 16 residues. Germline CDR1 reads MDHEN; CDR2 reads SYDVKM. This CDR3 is CASSPRTSGRFNEQYF. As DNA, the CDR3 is TGTGCCAGCTCCCCCAGGACTAGCGGGAGATTCAACGAGCAGTACTTC.

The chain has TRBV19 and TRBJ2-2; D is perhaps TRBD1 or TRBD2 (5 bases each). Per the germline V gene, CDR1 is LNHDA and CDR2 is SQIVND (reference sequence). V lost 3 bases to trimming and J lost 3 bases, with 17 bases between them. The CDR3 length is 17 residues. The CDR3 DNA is TGTGCCAGTAGTATCCCAAGGGGACCGGAGGACACCGGGGAGCTGTTTTTT. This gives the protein CASSIPRGPEDTGELFF.

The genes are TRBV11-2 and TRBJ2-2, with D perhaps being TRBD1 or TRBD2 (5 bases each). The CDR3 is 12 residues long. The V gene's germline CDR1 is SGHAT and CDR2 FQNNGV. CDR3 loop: CADQGPTGELFF. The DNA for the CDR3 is TGTGCAGACCAGGGACCCACCGGGGAGCTGTTTTTT.

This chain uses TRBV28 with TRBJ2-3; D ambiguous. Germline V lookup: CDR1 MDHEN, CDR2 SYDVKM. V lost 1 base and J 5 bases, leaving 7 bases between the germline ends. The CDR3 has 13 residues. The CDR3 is CASSLFRVDTQYF. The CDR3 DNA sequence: TGTGCCAGCAGTTTATTCCGGGTAGATACGCAGTATTTT.

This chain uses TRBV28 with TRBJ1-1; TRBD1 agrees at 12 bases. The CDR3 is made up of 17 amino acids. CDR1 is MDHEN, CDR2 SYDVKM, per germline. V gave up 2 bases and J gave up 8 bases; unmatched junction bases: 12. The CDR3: CASSLSRGTGGPPEAFF. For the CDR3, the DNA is TGTGCCAGCAGTTTAAGTAGGGGGACAGGGGGCCCGCCGGAAGCTTTCTTT. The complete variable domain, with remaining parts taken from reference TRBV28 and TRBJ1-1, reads DVKVTQSSRYLVKRTGEKVFLECVQDMDHENMFWYRQDPGLGLRLIYFSYDVKMKEKGDIPEGYSVSREKKERFSLILESASTNQTSMYLCASSLSRGTGGPPEAFFGQGTRLTVV.

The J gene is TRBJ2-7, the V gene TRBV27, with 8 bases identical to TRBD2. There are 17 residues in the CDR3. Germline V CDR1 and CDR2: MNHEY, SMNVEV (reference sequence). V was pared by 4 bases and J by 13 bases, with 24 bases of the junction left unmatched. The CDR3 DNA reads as TGTGCCAGCAGTTCTCCCCTGGGCCGAGCGGGAGTTTACGTTGTTTACTTC. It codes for CASSSPLGRAGVYVVYF.

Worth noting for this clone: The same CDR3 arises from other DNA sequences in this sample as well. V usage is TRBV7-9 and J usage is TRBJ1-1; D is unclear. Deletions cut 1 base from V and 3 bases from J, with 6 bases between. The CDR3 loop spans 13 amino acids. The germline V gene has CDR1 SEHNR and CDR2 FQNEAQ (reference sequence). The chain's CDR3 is CASSLGGHTEAFF. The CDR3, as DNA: TGTGCCAGCAGCTTAGGAGGGCACACTGAAGCTTTCTTT.

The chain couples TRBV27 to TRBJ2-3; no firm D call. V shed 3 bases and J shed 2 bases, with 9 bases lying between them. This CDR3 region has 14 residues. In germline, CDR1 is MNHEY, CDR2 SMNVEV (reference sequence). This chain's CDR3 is CASSFRSPTDTQYF. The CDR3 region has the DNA TGTGCCAGCAGTTTCAGATCCCCCACAGATACGCAGTATTTT.

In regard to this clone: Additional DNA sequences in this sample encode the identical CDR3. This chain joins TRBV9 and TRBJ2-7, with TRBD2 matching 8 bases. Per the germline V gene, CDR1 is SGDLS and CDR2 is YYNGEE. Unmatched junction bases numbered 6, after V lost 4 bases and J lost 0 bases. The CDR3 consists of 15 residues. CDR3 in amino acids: CASSPPGGSSYEQYF. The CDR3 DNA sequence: TGTGCCAGCAGCCCCCCGGGGGGGTCCTCCTACGAGCAGTACTTC.

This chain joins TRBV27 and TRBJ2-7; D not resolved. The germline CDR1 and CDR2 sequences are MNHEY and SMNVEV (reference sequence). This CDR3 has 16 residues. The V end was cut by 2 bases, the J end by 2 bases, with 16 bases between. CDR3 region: CASSLESGTAAYEQYF. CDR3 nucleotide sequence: TGTGCCAGCAGTTTAGAGTCCGGTACAGCCGCCTACGAGCAGTACTTC.

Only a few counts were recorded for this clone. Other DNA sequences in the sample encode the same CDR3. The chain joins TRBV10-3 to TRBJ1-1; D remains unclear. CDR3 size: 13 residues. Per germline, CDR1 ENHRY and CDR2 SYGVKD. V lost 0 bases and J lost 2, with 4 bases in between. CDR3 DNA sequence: TGTGCCATCAGTGAGTCGAGAAACACTGAAGCTTTCTTT. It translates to CAISESRNTEAFF.

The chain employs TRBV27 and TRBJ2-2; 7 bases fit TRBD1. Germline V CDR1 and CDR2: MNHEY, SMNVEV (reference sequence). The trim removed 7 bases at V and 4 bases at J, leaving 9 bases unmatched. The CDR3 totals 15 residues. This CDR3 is CASKRGQEITGELFF. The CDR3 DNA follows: TGTGCCAGCAAGAGGGGGCAGGAGATCACCGGGGAGCTGTTTTTT.

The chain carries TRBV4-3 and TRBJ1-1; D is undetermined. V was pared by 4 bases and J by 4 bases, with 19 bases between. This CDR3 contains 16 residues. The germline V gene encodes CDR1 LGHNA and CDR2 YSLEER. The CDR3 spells CASSPSPVSGSTEAFF. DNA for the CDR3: TGCGCCAGCAGCCCGTCCCCCGTGTCAGGAAGCACTGAAGCTTTCTTT.

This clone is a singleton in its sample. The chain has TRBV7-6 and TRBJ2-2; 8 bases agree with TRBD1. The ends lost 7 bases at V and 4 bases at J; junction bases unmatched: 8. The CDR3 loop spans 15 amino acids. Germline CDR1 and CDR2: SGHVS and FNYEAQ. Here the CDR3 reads CASTNGQGGTGELFF. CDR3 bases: TGTGCCAGCACCAACGGACAGGGCGGCACCGGGGAGCTGTTTTTT.

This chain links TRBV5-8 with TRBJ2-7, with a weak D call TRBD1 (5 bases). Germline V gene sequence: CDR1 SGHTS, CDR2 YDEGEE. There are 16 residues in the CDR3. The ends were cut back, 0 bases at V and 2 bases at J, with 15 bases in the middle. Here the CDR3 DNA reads TGTGCCAGCAGCTTGGACCACTCAGGGTTACCCTACGAGCAGTACTTC. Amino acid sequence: CASSLDHSGLPYEQYF.

The CDR3 DNA follows: TGTGCCACCAGCAGAAGACAGGGGGCCCCCGGGGCAGATACGCAGTATTTT. It translates to CATSRRQGAPGADTQYF. V usage is TRBV15 and J usage is TRBJ2-3, with 10 bases aligning to TRBD1. The CDR3 runs 17 residues. V lost 2 bases and J lost 4; bases outside the gene matches: 9. From germline, CDR1 is LNHNV and CDR2 YYDKDF (reference sequence). The full variable domain, its missing parts supplied by reference TRBV15 and TRBJ2-3, is DAMVIQNPRYQVTQFGKPVTLSCSQTLNHNVMYWYQQKSSQAPKLLFHYYDKDFNNEADTPDNFQSRRPNTSFCFLDIRSPGLGDTAMYLCATSRRQGAPGADTQYFGPGTRLTVL.